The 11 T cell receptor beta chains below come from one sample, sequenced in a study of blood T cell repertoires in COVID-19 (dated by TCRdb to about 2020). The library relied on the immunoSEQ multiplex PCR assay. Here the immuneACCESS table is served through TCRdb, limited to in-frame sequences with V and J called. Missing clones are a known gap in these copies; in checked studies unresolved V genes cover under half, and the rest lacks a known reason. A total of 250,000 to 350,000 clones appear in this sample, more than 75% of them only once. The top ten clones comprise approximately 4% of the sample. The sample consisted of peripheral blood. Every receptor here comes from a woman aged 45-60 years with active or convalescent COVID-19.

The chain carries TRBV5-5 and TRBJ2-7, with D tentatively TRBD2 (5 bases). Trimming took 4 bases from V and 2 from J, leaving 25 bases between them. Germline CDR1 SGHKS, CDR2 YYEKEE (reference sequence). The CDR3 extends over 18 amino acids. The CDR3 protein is CASSPQFIPGRGAYEQYF. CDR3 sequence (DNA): TGTGCCAGCAGCCCCCAATTCATTCCCGGCCGGGGAGCCTACGAGCAGTACTTC.

The DNA for the CDR3 is TGTGCCAGCTCACCGACAGGGAATCAGCCCCAGCATTTT. This gives the protein CASSPTGNQPQHF. The rearrangement uses TRBV18 and TRBJ1-5; 7 nucleotides agree with TRBD1. Germline loops: CDR1 KGHSH, CDR2 LQKENI. The CDR3 spans 13 residues. J lost 4 bases, V lost 3 bases, and 0 bases had no gene match.

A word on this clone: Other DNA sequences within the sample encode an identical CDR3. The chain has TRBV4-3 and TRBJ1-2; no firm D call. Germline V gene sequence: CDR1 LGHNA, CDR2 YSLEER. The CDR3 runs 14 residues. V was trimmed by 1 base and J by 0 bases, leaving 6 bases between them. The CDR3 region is CASSQVGANYGYTF. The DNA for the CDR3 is TGCGCCAGCAGCCAAGTCGGGGCTAACTATGGCTACACCTTC.

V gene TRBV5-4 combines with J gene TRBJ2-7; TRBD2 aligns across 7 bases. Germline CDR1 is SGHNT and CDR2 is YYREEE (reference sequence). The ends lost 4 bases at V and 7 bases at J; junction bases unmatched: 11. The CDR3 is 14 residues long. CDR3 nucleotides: TGTGCCAGCAGCATTAAGGTGGGAGCGGGGGAGCAGTACTTC. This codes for CASSIKVGAGEQYF.

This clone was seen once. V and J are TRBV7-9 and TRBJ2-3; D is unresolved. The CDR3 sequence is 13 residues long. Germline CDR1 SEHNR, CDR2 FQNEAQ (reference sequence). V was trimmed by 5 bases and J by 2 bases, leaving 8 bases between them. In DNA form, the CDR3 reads TGTGCCAGCAGCGGTGCTAACACAGATACGCAGTATTTT. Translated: CASSGANTDTQYF. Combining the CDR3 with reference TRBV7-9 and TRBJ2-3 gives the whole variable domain DTGVSQNPRHKITKRGQNVTFRCDPISEHNRLYWYRQTLGQGPEFLTYFQNEAQLEKSRLLSDRFSAERPKGSFSTLEIQRTEQGDSAMYLCASSGANTDTQYFGPGTRLTVL.

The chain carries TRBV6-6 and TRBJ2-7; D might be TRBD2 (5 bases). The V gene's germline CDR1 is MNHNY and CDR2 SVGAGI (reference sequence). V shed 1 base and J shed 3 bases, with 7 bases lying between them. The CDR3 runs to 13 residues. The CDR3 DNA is TGTGCCAGCAGTTACTTAGGAGGCTACGAGCAGTACTTC. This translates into CASSYLGGYEQYF.

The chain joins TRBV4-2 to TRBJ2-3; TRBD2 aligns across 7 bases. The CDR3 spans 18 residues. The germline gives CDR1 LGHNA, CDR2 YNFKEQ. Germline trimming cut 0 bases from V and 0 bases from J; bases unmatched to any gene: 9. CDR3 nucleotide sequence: TGTGCCAGCAGCCAAGATATAGCGGGTTTTTCTAGCACAGATACGCAGTATTTT. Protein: CASSQDIAGFSSTDTQYF.

The CDR3 sequence is CASSSGRGPPYGYTF. The CDR3 nucleotides read TGTGCCAGCAGTTCTGGCAGGGGGCCTCCCTATGGCTACACCTTC. The genes are TRBV27 and TRBJ1-2; 8 bases match TRBD1. Germline V CDR1 and CDR2: MNHEY, SMNVEV (reference sequence). The ends lost 4 bases at V and 4 bases at J; junction bases unmatched: 8. The CDR3 loop spans 15 amino acids.

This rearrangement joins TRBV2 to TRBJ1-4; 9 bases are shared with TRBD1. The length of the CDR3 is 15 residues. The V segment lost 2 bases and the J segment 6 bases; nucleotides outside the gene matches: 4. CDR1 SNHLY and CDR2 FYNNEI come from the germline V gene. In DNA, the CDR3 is TGTGCCAGCAGTGAAACAGGGGGCTTGGATGAAAAACTGTTTTTT. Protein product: CASSETGGLDEKLFF.

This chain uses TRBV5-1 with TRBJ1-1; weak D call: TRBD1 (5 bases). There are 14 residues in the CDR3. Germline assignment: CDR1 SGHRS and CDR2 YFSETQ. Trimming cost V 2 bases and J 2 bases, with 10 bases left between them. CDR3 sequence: CASSFGGENTEAFF. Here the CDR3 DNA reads TGCGCCAGCAGCTTTGGGGGGGAAAACACTGAAGCTTTCTTT.

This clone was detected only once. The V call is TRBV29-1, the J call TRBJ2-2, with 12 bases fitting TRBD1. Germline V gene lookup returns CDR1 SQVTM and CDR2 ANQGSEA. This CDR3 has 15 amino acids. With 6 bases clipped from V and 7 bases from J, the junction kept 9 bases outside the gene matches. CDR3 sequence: CSVPSGTGGIGELFF. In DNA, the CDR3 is TGCAGCGTCCCGAGCGGGACAGGGGGCATCGGGGAGCTGTTTTTT.